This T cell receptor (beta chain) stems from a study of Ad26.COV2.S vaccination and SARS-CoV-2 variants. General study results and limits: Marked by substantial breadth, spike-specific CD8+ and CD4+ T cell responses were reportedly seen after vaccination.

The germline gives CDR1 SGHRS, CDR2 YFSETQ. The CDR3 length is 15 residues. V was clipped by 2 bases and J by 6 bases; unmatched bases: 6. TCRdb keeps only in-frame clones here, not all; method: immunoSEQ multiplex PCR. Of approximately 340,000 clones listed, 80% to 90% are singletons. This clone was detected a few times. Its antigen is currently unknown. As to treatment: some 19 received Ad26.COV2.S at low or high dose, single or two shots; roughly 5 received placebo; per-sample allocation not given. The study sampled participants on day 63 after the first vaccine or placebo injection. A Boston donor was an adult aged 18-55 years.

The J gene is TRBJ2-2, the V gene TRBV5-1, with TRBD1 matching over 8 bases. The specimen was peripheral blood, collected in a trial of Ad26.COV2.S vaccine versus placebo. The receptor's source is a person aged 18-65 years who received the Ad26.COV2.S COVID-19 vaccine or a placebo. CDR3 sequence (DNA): TGCGCCAGCAGCTTTTGGCAGGGGGCGTCCGGGGAGCTGTTTTTT. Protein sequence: CASSFWQGASGELFF.